This T cell receptor (beta chain) emerged from a study of shared clonotypes between healthy human individuals. The germline V gene has CDR1 SGHNT and CDR2 YYREEE (reference sequence). The CDR3 spans 14 residues. Trimming took 1 base from V and 6 from J, leaving 13 bases between them. Positive CCR7 selection of CD45RO-negative cells yielded the naive CD8 cells, and terminally differentiated effector memory CD45RA+ cells were excluded. Profiled with immunoSEQ multiplex PCR; TCRdb holds only in-frame clones, not every one. The data hold just over 2,000,000 clones, with roughly 95% observed a single time.

This sequence joins TRBV5-4 and TRBJ1-2, with a possible D match to TRBD1 (5 bases). The TCR comes from a man in his late teens or twenties in good health. The sequenced material came from naive CD8+ T cells sorted from blood. The chain's CDR3 is CASSLPGGIDGYTF. Here the CDR3 DNA reads TGTGCCAGCAGCTTGCCTGGGGGGATCGATGGCTACACCTTC. Full variable domain (missing parts from reference TRBV5-4 and TRBJ1-2): ETGVTQSPTHLIKTRGQQVTLRCSSQSGHNTVSWYQQALGQGPQFIFQYYREEENGRGNFPPRFSGLQFPNYSSELNVNALELDDSALYLCASSLPGGIDGYTFGSGTRLTVV.